The 29 T cell receptor beta chains listed next were all sequenced from one sample in a study of OX40 agonist ivuxolimab in advanced cancers. The assay was immunoSEQ multiplex PCR, and TCRdb's table has in-frame clones only and misses some. The sample carries 60,000 to 95,000 clones, 85% to 90% recorded once. This specimen consisted of CD4+ or CD8+ T cells sorted from blood, obtained in a trial of the OX40 agonist ivuxolimab. The receptors derive from an adult with an advanced solid tumor such as melanoma, head and neck, liver or kidney cancer.

The CDR3 DNA reads TGTGCCAGCAGCTTAGCGGTGGACACTTCCTACGAGCAGTACTTC. It specifies CASSLAVDTSYEQYF. This chain links TRBV7-2 with TRBJ2-7, with D maybe TRBD1 (5 bases). Trimming shortened V by 0 bases and J by 1 base, and 10 bases separated the two germline ends. This CDR3 has 15 amino acids. Looked up from germline, CDR1 is SGHTA and CDR2 is FQGNSA.

This chain uses TRBV11-2 with TRBJ2-2; 11 nucleotides align to TRBD1. Germline trimming cut 4 bases from V and 6 bases from J; bases unmatched to any gene: 1. Germline CDR1 SGHAT, CDR2 FQNNGV. The CDR3 length is 14 residues. Written as DNA, the CDR3 is TGTGCCAGCAGCTGGGGACAGGGGGCCGGGGAGCTGTTTTTT. This encodes CASSWGQGAGELFF.

The chain is built from TRBV5-1 and TRBJ2-1; 8 bases fit TRBD1. J gave up 4 bases and V 7 bases, and 7 bases lay outside the gene matches. CDR3 length: 14 amino acids. CDR1 SGHRS and CDR2 YFSETQ come from the germline V gene. In nucleotides, the CDR3 is TGCGCCAGCTCTTTCGGACAGGGTTACAATGAGCAGTTCTTC. It is translated as CASSFGQGYNEQFF. Full variable domain (outside the CDR3, taken from reference TRBV5-1 and TRBJ2-1): KAGVTQTPRYLIKTRGQQVTLSCSPISGHRSVSWYQQTPGQGLQFLFEYFSETQRNKGNFPGRFSGRQFSNSRSEMNVSTLELGDSALYLCASSFGQGYNEQFFGPGTRLTVL.

The chain couples TRBV4-3 to TRBJ2-7, with TRBD1 matching 11 bases. Trimming removed 4 bases from V and 6 bases from J; junction bases left unmatched: 5. The CDR3 has 14 amino acids. Germline V lookup: CDR1 LGHNA, CDR2 YSLEER. DNA of the CDR3: TGCGCCAGCAGCCGCGGACAGGGGGCCGTCGAGCAGTACTTC. The encoded protein is CASSRGQGAVEQYF.

The V and J genes are TRBV19 and TRBJ2-7; either TRBD1 or TRBD2 may fit D (5 bases each). Trimming removed 5 bases at V and 6 bases at J, with 17 bases between. CDR3 size: 14 residues. CDR1 and CDR2 from the germline V gene are LNHDA and SQIVND (reference sequence). The CDR3 DNA reads TGTGCCAGTAGTCAACAGATGGTCGGGGCCGAGCAGTACTTC. Translation: CASSQQMVGAEQYF.

Comments on this clone: This same CDR3 is encoded by further DNA sequences in the sample. The chain has TRBV6-5 and TRBJ2-7; a possible D gene is TRBD1 (6 bases). The CDR3 runs 15 residues. V lost 6 bases, J lost 1 base, and 16 bases lay in between. The germline gives CDR1 MNHEY, CDR2 SVGAGI. For the CDR3, the DNA is TGTGCCAGCAGCTTTGGACAGACGACTTCCTACGAGCAGTACTTC. Residues: CASSFGQTTSYEQYF.

The CDR3: CASTQFGATEAFF. The DNA for the CDR3 is TGTGCCAGCACCCAGTTTGGGGCTACTGAAGCTTTCTTT. The chain joins TRBV6-5 to TRBJ1-1, with D perhaps TRBD1 (5 bases). The ends were cut back, 7 bases at V and 5 bases at J, with 14 bases in the middle. The CDR3 has 13 residues. Per the germline V gene, CDR1 is MNHEY and CDR2 is SVGAGI.

CDR3 sequence (DNA): TGTGCCAGTAGTATAGCCTCCGGGACTAGCGGGAAAGAGACCCAGTACTTC. Its translation: CASSIASGTSGKETQYF. The gene calls are TRBV19 and TRBJ2-5; TRBD2 agrees at 13 bases. Trimming removed 1 base from V and 3 bases from J; junction bases left unmatched: 5. Per germline, CDR1 LNHDA and CDR2 SQIVND (reference sequence). The CDR3 has 17 residues.

This clone was seen only a few times. The chain uses TRBV30 and TRBJ2-7; no clear D. Germline loops: CDR1 GTSNPN, CDR2 SVGIG (reference sequence). V was cut by 0 bases and J by 5 bases, with 11 bases left in between. This CDR3 spans 13 amino acids. The CDR3 DNA follows: TGTGCCTGGAGTGTAGGGAACTGGGACGAGCAGTACTTC. As protein: CAWSVGNWDEQYF.

This clone has only one observation. The V call is TRBV7-2, the J call TRBJ2-6; 9 bases match TRBD1. Germline trimming cut 5 bases from V and 1 base from J; bases unmatched to any gene: 12. The CDR3 consists of 19 residues. The germline CDR1 and CDR2 sequences are SGHTA and FQGNSA. CDR3 amino acids: CASSPRTGAEMSGANVLTF. As DNA, the CDR3 is TGTGCCAGCAGCCCTCGGACAGGGGCGGAGATGTCTGGGGCCAACGTCCTGACTTTC. Full variable domain (missing parts from reference TRBV7-2 and TRBJ2-6): GAGVSQSPSNKVTEKGKDVELRCDPISGHTALYWYRQSLGQGLEFLIYFQGNSAPDKSGLPSDRFSAERTGGSVSTLTIQRTQQEDSAVYLCASSPRTGAEMSGANVLTFGAGSRLTVL.

The sample holds one count of this clone. The chain is built from TRBV6-5 and TRBJ2-1; D ambiguous. CDR1 and CDR2 from the germline V gene are MNHEY and SVGAGI. The ends were cut back, 2 bases at V and 5 bases at J, with 4 bases in the middle. The CDR3 has 12 amino acids. CDR3 residues: CASSYQDNEQFF. CDR3 DNA sequence: TGTGCCAGCAGTTACCAGGACAATGAGCAGTTCTTC.

The chain uses TRBV5-8 and TRBJ1-5; D gene ambiguous. The CDR3 runs 15 residues. The ends were cut back, 2 bases at V and 1 base at J, with 10 bases in the middle. Germline lookup yields CDR1 SGHTS and CDR2 YDEGEE. The CDR3 spells CASSFESGSNQPQHF. CDR3 nucleotides: TGTGCCAGCAGCTTTGAATCCGGAAGCAATCAGCCCCAGCATTTT.

The CDR3 DNA reads as TGCGCCAGCAGCGGACACGCACCAAGGAGCTCCTACGAGCAGTACTTC. Translated: CASSGHAPRSSYEQYF. The rearrangement uses TRBV10-1 and TRBJ2-7, with a weak D call TRBD1 (5 bases). The ends were cut back, 6 bases at V and 0 bases at J, with 18 bases in the middle. Germline CDR1 reads WNHNN; CDR2 reads SYGVQD (reference sequence). The CDR3 runs to 16 residues.

As to this clone: This CDR3 is also generated by other DNA sequences in the sample. As DNA, the CDR3 is TGTGCCAGCAGCGTACAGGGGGCGGAAGCTTTCTTT. Its translation is CASSVQGAEAFF. The chain uses TRBV2 and TRBJ1-1; 9 bases line up with TRBD1. This CDR3 region has 12 residues. Losses at the gene ends were 6 bases for V and 8 bases for J; bases not matched to a gene: 4. CDR1 SNHLY and CDR2 FYNNEI come from the germline V gene.

In this sample, this clone turned up a few times. Other DNA sequences within the sample encode an identical CDR3. The rearrangement uses TRBV5-5 and TRBJ1-6; D call uncertain. Germline values: CDR1 SGHKS, CDR2 YYEKEE (reference sequence). The CDR3 loop spans 14 amino acids. The V gene lost 0 bases and the J gene lost 9 bases, with 10 bases spanning the gap. The CDR3 DNA reads TGTGCCAGCAGCTTGGCCGGAGAGGGTTCACCCCTCCACTTT. It codes for CASSLAGEGSPLHF.

This chain joins TRBV5-4 and TRBJ2-3; 11 bases align to TRBD2. The CDR3 totals 16 residues. Germline values: CDR1 SGHNT, CDR2 YYREEE (reference sequence). V lost 2 bases, J lost 3 bases, and 5 bases stayed unmatched. DNA for the CDR3: TGTGCCAGCAGCTTAACTAGCGGGGGTGGGACAGATACGCAGTATTTT. It encodes CASSLTSGGGTDTQYF.

The rearrangement joins TRBV11-1 to TRBJ2-2; D remains unclear. Germline V gene lookup returns CDR1 SGHAT and CDR2 FQDESV (reference sequence). V was pared by 1 base and J by 1 base, with 7 bases between. This CDR3 region has 15 residues. The CDR3 spells CASSLGTENTGELFF. CDR3 sequence (DNA): TGTGCCAGCAGCTTAGGTACAGAGAACACCGGGGAGCTGTTTTTT.

The chain couples TRBV5-4 to TRBJ1-2; D may be TRBD1 (5 bases). V lost 0 bases to trimming and J lost 8 bases, with 8 bases between them. Germline V gene sequence: CDR1 SGHNT, CDR2 YYREEE (reference sequence). CDR3 length: 12 amino acids. CDR3 sequence: CASSLVAGGYTF. For the CDR3, the DNA is TGTGCCAGCAGCTTGGTGGCAGGGGGCTACACCTTC.

The rearrangement uses TRBV4-1 and TRBJ2-1; D gene ambiguous. Germline lookup yields CDR1 MGHRA and CDR2 YSYEKL. The CDR3 totals 14 residues. Between the trimmed V and J ends, which lost 3 bases and 10 bases, there was a span of 16 bases. The CDR3, as DNA: TGCGCCAGCAGCCATGTACTAAGCCCCAAAGAGCAGTTCTTC. It translates to CASSHVLSPKEQFF.

The gene calls are TRBV7-9 and TRBJ2-3; D is perhaps TRBD1 (6 bases). V lost 4 bases and J 6 bases, leaving 14 bases between the germline ends. The CDR3 extends over 14 amino acids. Per the germline V gene, CDR1 is SEHNR and CDR2 is FQNEAQ (reference sequence). DNA of the CDR3: TGTGCCAGCAGCTCCCAGGGGTCGTCGGATACGCAGTATTTT. Protein product: CASSSQGSSDTQYF.

The rearrangement joins TRBV28 to TRBJ1-3; TRBD1 agrees at 8 bases. This CDR3 contains 16 residues. The V segment lost 8 bases and the J segment 3 bases; nucleotides outside the gene matches: 12. Germline V CDR1 and CDR2: MDHEN, SYDVKM. The CDR3 DNA reads as TGTGCCAGCGCAGGGGGGGGACAGGAAAGTGGAAACACCATATATTTT. It yields the protein CASAGGGQESGNTIYF.

This chain connects TRBV29-1 to TRBJ2-5; D unclear. CDR1 and CDR2 from the germline V gene are SQVTM and ANQGSEA. The CDR3 has 12 amino acids. V lost 4 bases and J 2 bases, leaving 8 bases between the germline ends. The chain's CDR3 is CSVVVVQETQYF. The CDR3 region has the DNA TGCAGCGTTGTAGTAGTGCAAGAGACCCAGTACTTC.

The chain uses TRBV11-3 and TRBJ1-6, with D hard to call. The V gene lost 0 bases and the J gene lost 6 bases, with 12 bases spanning the gap. This CDR3 contains 16 residues. Germline lookup yields CDR1 SGHNT and CDR2 YENEEA. The DNA for the CDR3 is TGTGCCAGCAGCTTAGAAAGGGATCGGAGTAATTCACCCCTCCACTTT. Translating it yields CASSLERDRSNSPLHF.

V and J are TRBV6-5 and TRBJ1-2, with D unresolved. Germline V CDR1 and CDR2: MNHEY, SVGAGI. This CDR3 is built from 14 residues. V was pared by 6 bases and J by 2 bases, with 13 bases between. The CDR3 is CASSLNDINYGYTF. CDR3 nucleotides: TGTGCCAGCAGCCTCAACGACATCAACTATGGCTACACCTTC.

The rearrangement joins TRBV5-1 to TRBJ1-1; D is undetermined. The CDR3 consists of 14 residues. Per the germline V gene, CDR1 is SGHRS and CDR2 is YFSETQ. Deletions cut 0 bases from V and 2 bases from J, with 8 bases between. DNA for the CDR3: TGCGCCAGCAGCTTGGGGGTGGCTAACACTGAAGCTTTCTTT. This codes for CASSLGVANTEAFF.

This chain joins TRBV2 and TRBJ2-7; no clear D gene. The V end lost 0 bases, the J end lost 2 bases, and 11 bases lay between the germline ends. This CDR3 spans 15 amino acids. In germline, CDR1 is SNHLY, CDR2 FYNNEI. The CDR3 nucleotides are TGTGCCAGCAGTGAAGCGCGGCAGATTGCCTACGAGCAGTACTTC. This encodes CASSEARQIAYEQYF.

This clone was observed once. The chain has TRBV10-3 and TRBJ2-7; D ambiguous. Deletions cut 4 bases from V and 2 bases from J, with 9 bases between. The germline CDR1 and CDR2 sequences are ENHRY and SYGVKD. The CDR3 extends over 13 amino acids. The CDR3 reads CAISASTTYEQYF. The CDR3 nucleotides are TGTGCCATCAGTGCTAGTACTACCTACGAGCAGTACTTC.

This clone was detected only a few times. The germline gene is not matched at one end of the junction; a read error may be the cause. The genes are TRBV7-9 and TRBJ2-3; D ambiguous. The CDR3 runs 17 residues. Germline-derived CDR1 and CDR2 are SEHNR and FQNEAQ (reference sequence). The CDR3 loop reads CASSLAETLTFTVTQYF. The CDR3 DNA is TGTGCCAGCAGCTTAGCGGAGACGTTAACTTTCACAGTTACGCAGTATTTT. Variable domain in full (rest from reference TRBV7-9 and TRBJ2-3): DTGVSQNPRHKITKRGQNVTFRCDPISEHNRLYWYRQTLGQGPEFLTYFQNEAQLEKSRLLSDRFSAERPKGSFSTLEIQRTEQGDSAMYLCASSLAETLTFTVTQYFGPGTRLTVL.

V usage is TRBV4-2 and J usage is TRBJ2-1; TRBD2 agrees at 12 bases. CDR1 is LGHNA and CDR2 is YNFKEQ in the germline V gene. V lost 4 bases to trimming and J lost 6 bases; unmatched junction nucleotides: 13. The CDR3 runs to 18 residues. This chain's CDR3 is CASSPVGASGGVTNEQFF. CDR3 DNA: TGTGCCAGCAGCCCGGTCGGGGCTAGCGGGGGGGTGACCAATGAGCAGTTCTTC.